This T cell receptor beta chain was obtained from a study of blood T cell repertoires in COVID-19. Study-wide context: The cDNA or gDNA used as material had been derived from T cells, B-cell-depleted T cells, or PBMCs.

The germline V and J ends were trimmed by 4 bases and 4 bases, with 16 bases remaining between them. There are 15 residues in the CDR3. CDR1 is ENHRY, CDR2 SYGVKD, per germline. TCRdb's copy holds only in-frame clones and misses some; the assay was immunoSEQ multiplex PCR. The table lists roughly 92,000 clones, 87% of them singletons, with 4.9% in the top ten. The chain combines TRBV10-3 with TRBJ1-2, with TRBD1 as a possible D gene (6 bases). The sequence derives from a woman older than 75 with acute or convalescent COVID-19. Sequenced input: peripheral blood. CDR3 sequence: CAISGDQGLRYGYTF. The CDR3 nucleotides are TGTGCCATCAGTGGAGATCAGGGGTTGCGCTATGGCTACACCTTC.